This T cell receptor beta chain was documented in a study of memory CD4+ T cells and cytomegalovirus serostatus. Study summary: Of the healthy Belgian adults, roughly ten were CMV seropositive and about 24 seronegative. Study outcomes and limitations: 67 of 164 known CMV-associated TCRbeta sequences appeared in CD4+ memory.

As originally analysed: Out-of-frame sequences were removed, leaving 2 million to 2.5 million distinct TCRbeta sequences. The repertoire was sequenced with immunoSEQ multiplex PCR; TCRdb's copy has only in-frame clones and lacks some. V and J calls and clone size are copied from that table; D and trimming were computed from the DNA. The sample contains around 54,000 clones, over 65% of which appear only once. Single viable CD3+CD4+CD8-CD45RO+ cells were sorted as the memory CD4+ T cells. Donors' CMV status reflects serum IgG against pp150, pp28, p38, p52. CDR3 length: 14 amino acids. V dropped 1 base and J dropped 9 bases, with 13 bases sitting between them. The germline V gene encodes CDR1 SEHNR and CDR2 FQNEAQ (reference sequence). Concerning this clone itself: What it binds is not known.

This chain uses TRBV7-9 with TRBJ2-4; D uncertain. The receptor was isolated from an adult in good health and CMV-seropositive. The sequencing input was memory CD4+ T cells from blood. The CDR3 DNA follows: TGTGCCAGCAGCTTAGACTTATCTGCAGGCATTCAGTACTTC. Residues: CASSLDLSAGIQYF.